This T cell receptor beta chain stems from a study of blood T cell repertoires in COVID-19 (dated by TCRdb to 2019 to 2021). For the study in its entirety: Samples covering the acute and convalescent phases of COVID-19 were provided by collaborators in the United States, Italy and Spain. The prospective study material was composed of cDNA or gDNA derived from T cells, B-cell-depleted T cells, or PBMCs. The dataset comprised deeply sampled blood TCRbeta repertoires from subjects exposed to, actively infected with, or recovered from COVID-19. The repertoires were made available in a free public database intended to serve as a resource for research on the immune response to SARS-CoV-2. Samples were obtained from the ongoing ImmuneRACE study (first 160 participants) and from some 1,300 subjects provided by 6 global collaborators. Nearly every sample came with metadata listing a de-identified subject ID, COVID-19 status, age in years and sex. Where available, HLA class I and class II types were obtained from metadata supplied by the sample provider rather than from assay-based typing. Overall study outcomes, separate from this receptor: Clinical and demographic metadata were provided uncurated, with the amount varying by source and participant.

TCRbeta CDR3 regions were amplified from genomic DNA by means of the immunoSEQ Assay, a bias-controlled multiplex PCR. Regarding the original processing steps: Within the assay, amplification of reference gene primers was used to estimate how many nucleated cells each sample contained. To quantify the absolute abundance of each unique TCRbeta CDR3 rearrangement, sequence reads were collapsed and filtered. For each sample, productive Simpson clonality was calculated as the square root of Simpson's diversity index over productive rearrangements. TCRdb holds this immuneACCESS table with in-frame rearrangements only. Some clones are missing; in checked studies, unresolved V genes explain under half, and the rest has no known cause. D and trimming come from the DNA, and the V and J calls and clone size come from that table. Within this sample are about 280,000 clones, with around 86% of them counted one time only. The ten largest make up 2% to 2.5% of the sample.

Concerning this clone: The antigen it recognizes is unknown. Per-base qualities were not stored, and no clone one base away is much larger.

Another Seattle source contributed samples from volunteer blood donors who had recovered from COVID-19. Each collaborating institution followed its own protocols to collect whole blood in K2EDTA tubes. Collaborator samples were shipped for TCRbeta analysis as frozen whole blood, isolated PBMCs, or DNA extracted from either sample type. The material sequenced was peripheral blood. This TCR was recovered from a woman aged 30 to 39 who had recovered from COVID-19.

The sequenced DNA is TGCGCCAGCAGCCTTGACAGGAACGGGGAGCAGTTCTTC. It specifies CASSLDRNGEQFF. The chain was built from TRBV5-1 and TRBJ2-1; TRBD1 is perhaps the D gene, given 6 matching bases. V loses 4 bases of germline sequence and J loses 10 bases, and the interval between the two ends is 15 bases. In the germline V gene, CDR1 corresponds to SGHRS and CDR2 to YFSETQ. Spanning cysteine to phenylalanine, the CDR3 consists of 13 amino acids. The read is trimmed to its CDR3 DNA, 39 bases read in frame from base 1.